The clone carrying this TCR beta chain was counted ten times or more. No antigen is known for it. As for the cDNA, it was generated by 5'RACE with 10-nucleotide random UMIs. Over 190 million TCR-beta sequences from 15-18 subjects came from every sequencing run. TCRdb independently ran MiXCR on the 5' RACE reads; one entry per CDR3 protein. The table includes just under 45,000 distinct CDR3 sequences, about a fifth detected once. The CDR3 is made up of 15 amino acids. Per germline, CDR1 LGHNA and CDR2 YNFKEQ. Trimming shortened V by 1 base and J by 1 base, and 10 bases separated the two germline ends. The entry originates in a study of neurological immune-mediated disorders. The study's findings and limits: Private repertoires in all groups were suggested by the absence of shared CDR3 amino acid sequences among expanded clones across subjects.

Time point here: technical triplicate 3. The sample was PBMCs. The clonotype comes from a man aged 60 to 69 with HTLV-1-associated myelopathy (HAM/TSP). The rearrangement uses TRBV4-2 and TRBJ2-5, with unresolved D. CDR3 sequence: CASSQVSGGQETQYF. CDR3 DNA sequence: TGTGCCAGCAGCCAAGTTAGTGGTGGCCAAGAGACCCAGTACTTC.